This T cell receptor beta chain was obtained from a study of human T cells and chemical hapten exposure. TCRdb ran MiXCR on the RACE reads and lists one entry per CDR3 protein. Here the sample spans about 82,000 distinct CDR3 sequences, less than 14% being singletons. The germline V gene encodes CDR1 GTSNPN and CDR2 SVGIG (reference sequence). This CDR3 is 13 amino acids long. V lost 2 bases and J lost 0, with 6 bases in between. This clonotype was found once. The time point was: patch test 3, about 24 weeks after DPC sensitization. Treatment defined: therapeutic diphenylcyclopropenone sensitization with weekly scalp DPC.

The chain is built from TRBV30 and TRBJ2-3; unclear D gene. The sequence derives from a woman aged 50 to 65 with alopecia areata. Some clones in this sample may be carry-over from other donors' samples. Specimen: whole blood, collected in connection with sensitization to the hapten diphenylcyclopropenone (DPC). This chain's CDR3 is CAWSKGSTDTQYF. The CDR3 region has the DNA TGTGCCTGGAGTAAGGGCAGCACAGATACGCAGTATTTT.